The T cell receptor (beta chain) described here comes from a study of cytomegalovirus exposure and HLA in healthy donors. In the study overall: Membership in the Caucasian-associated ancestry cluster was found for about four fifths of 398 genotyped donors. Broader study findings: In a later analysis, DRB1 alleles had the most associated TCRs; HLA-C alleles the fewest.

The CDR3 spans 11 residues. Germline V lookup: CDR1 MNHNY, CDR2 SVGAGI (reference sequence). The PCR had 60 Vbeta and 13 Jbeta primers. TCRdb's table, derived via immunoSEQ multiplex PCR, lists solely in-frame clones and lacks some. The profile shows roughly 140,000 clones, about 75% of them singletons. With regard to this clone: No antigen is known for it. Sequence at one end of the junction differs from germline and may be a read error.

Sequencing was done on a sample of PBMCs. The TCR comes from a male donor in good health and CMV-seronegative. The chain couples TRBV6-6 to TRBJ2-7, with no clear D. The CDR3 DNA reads TGTGCCAGCAGTTACTCGAGTACCCTATCCTTC. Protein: CASSYSSTLSF.